These 21 T cell receptor beta chains originate from one sample sequenced in a study of blood T cell repertoires in COVID-19. The protocol was immunoSEQ multiplex PCR, while the TCRdb copy is restricted to in-frame clones and leaves out a portion. The sample has fewer than 350,000 clones, around 85% seen once. Source material: peripheral blood. The source is a human donor in a cohort sampled during active COVID-19.

V and J are TRBV3-1 (or the pseudogene TRBV3-2) and TRBJ2-3; 7 bases align to TRBD1. Germline CDR1 and CDR2: LGHDT and YNNKEL (reference sequence). This CDR3 has 14 residues. V trimming: 4 bases; J trimming: 4 bases; junction bases outside the gene matches: 5. In nucleotides, the CDR3 is TGTGCCAGCAGCCCTCAGGGGGACGCAGATACGCAGTATTTT. It yields the protein CASSPQGDADTQYF.

The chain is built from TRBV3-1 (or the pseudogene TRBV3-2) and TRBJ1-1, with 11 bases aligning to TRBD1. The J segment lost 6 bases and the V segment lost 3 bases, leaving 3 bases of the junction unmatched. Per germline, CDR1 LGHDT and CDR2 YNNKEL (reference sequence). The CDR3 runs to 14 residues. The CDR3 protein is CASSQDRGLAEAFF. The CDR3 region has the DNA TGTGCCAGCAGCCAGGACAGGGGGCTCGCTGAAGCTTTCTTT.

V and J are TRBV24-1 and TRBJ2-3; D is undetermined. The CDR3 runs to 15 residues. V was clipped by 0 bases and J by 5 bases, with 11 bases between them. CDR1 KGHDR and CDR2 SFDVKD come from the germline V gene. CDR3 nucleotide sequence: TGTGCCACCAGTGATTTGTACCCGGTCAAAGATACGCAGTATTTT. Translating it yields CATSDLYPVKDTQYF.

This sequence joins TRBV14 and TRBJ1-1; 9 nucleotides align to TRBD1. The CDR3 has 20 amino acids. Per germline, CDR1 SGHDN and CDR2 FVKESK. The trim removed 1 base at V and 9 bases at J, leaving 24 bases unmatched. The CDR3 sequence is CASSQAPYRTTGTGFRKAFF. The CDR3, as DNA: TGTGCCAGCAGCCAAGCCCCATATCGTACTACCGGGACAGGGTTTAGGAAAGCTTTCTTT.

The V and J genes are TRBV9 and TRBJ1-4; TRBD1 is a possible D gene (5 bases). The V end was cut by 3 bases, the J end by 11 bases, with 14 bases between. In germline, CDR1 is SGDLS, CDR2 YYNGEE. There are 13 residues in the CDR3. CDR3 protein: CASSGSQGRKLFF. DNA of the CDR3: TGTGCCAGCAGCGGCAGTCAGGGCCGGAAACTGTTTTTT.

The CDR3 nucleotides read TGTGCCAGCAGCTTAGCAAGGGGCGGGGATTCGAGAGCTTTCTTT. It codes for CASSLARGGDSRAFF. The chain links TRBV7-9 to TRBJ1-1, with a tentative D call TRBD1 (5 bases). This CDR3 is 15 amino acids long. Trimming left V 0 bases short and J 10 bases short, with 18 bases between. Germline CDR1 reads SEHNR; CDR2 reads FQNEAQ (reference sequence).

The chain recombines TRBV6-5 with TRBJ1-2; 7 positions match TRBD1. This CDR3 comprises 14 residues. Germline assignment: CDR1 MNHEY and CDR2 SVGAGI. Unmatched junction bases numbered 7, after V lost 9 bases and J lost 0 bases. CDR3 sequence reads: CASWTGQTNYGYTF. The CDR3 region has the DNA TGTGCCAGTTGGACAGGACAGACTAACTATGGCTACACCTTC.

The gene calls are TRBV19 and TRBJ1-2; D gene uncertain. This CDR3 has 14 amino acids. Germline lookup yields CDR1 LNHDA and CDR2 SQIVND (reference sequence). V was cut by 4 bases and J by 2 bases, with 11 bases left in between. The CDR3 DNA reads as TGTGCCAGTAGTAGCACAGCGGGCAACTATGGCTACACCTTC. Translating gives CASSSTAGNYGYTF.

The gene calls are TRBV7-6 and TRBJ2-3; a weak D match, TRBD2 (6 bases). This CDR3 has 13 residues. The V end was cut by 3 bases, the J end by 5 bases, with 9 bases between. The V gene's germline CDR1 is SGHVS and CDR2 FNYEAQ. The CDR3 DNA reads TGTGCCAGCAGCTTGACAGCGGGAGATACGCAGTATTTT. Its translation: CASSLTAGDTQYF.

The CDR3 DNA reads as TGTGTCAGAAGCATAGACAGCTCCGAGCAGTACTTC. This gives the protein CVRSIDSSEQYF. The J gene is TRBJ2-7, the V gene TRBV7-5; the D segment call TRBD1 is taken from the table without a DNA check. TRBV7-5 is shown as a pseudogene. The CDR3 covers 12 residues.

A word on this clone: Other nucleotide sequences from this sample produce the same CDR3. The V gene is TRBV5-1, the J gene TRBJ2-7; 7 nucleotides match TRBD2. Germline V gives CDR1 SGHRS, CDR2 YFSETQ. V shed 4 bases and J 2 bases; nucleotides not matched to a gene: 6. CDR3 length: 14 amino acids. CDR3 DNA: TGCGCCAGCAGCGCCACCGGGACTACCTACGAGCAGTACTTC. The encoded protein is CASSATGTTYEQYF.

The sample holds a few counts of this clone. V gene TRBV2 combines with J gene TRBJ2-7, with a tentative D call TRBD1 (6 bases). V shed 5 bases and J shed 4 bases, with 15 bases lying between them. The CDR3 runs 14 residues. Germline V gene data show CDR1 as SNHLY and CDR2 as FYNNEI. The CDR3 spells CASSWTAALYEQYF. In nucleotides, the CDR3 is TGTGCCAGCAGTTGGACAGCCGCTTTATACGAGCAGTACTTC.

Of note for this clone: The sample has other DNA sequences that encode this CDR3 too. The chain has TRBV6-5 and TRBJ1-3, with D unclear. The CDR3 totals 14 residues. V was shortened by 0 bases and J by 3 bases, with 6 bases between the two germline ends. Germline assignment: CDR1 MNHEY and CDR2 SVGAGI. This chain's CDR3 is CASSYSSSGNTIYF. The CDR3 DNA is TGTGCCAGCAGTTACTCGTCTAGTGGAAACACCATATATTTT.

The rearrangement links TRBV6-5 to TRBJ1-1; D not certain. Germline CDR1 MNHEY, CDR2 SVGAGI. The CDR3 consists of 13 residues. V was shortened by 4 bases and J by 5 bases, with 11 bases between the two germline ends. The CDR3 sequence is CASSFRELTEAFF. In DNA form, the CDR3 reads TGTGCCAGCAGTTTCCGAGAGCTGACTGAAGCTTTCTTT.

The chain uses TRBV30 and TRBJ1-1; 9 nucleotides align to TRBD1. The CDR3 consists of 12 residues. The germline gives CDR1 GTSNPN, CDR2 SVGIG (reference sequence). Germline trimming cut 3 bases from V and 5 bases from J; bases unmatched to any gene: 1. The CDR3 bases are TGTGCCTGGAGGGACAGGGGAACTGAAGCTTTCTTT. It yields the protein CAWRDRGTEAFF.

The V and J genes are TRBV11-2 and TRBJ2-4, with D possibly being TRBD2 (5 bases). Germline lookup yields CDR1 SGHAT and CDR2 FQNNGV. The CDR3 is 14 amino acids. Trimming removed 2 bases from V and 8 bases from J, with 13 bases in between. The CDR3, as DNA: TGTGCCAGCAGCTTACAAGAGGGTTTGTACATTCAGTACTTC. This encodes CASSLQEGLYIQYF.

The chain joins TRBV27 to TRBJ1-4, with 7 bases aligning to TRBD1. The CDR3 contains 14 residues. Looked up from germline, CDR1 is MNHEY and CDR2 is SMNVEV (reference sequence). J lost 7 bases, V lost 3 bases, and 5 bases had no gene match. The CDR3 sequence is CASSFRGGGEKLFF. CDR3 bases: TGTGCCAGCAGTTTTCGAGGGGGCGGTGAAAAACTGTTTTTT.

This chain uses TRBV5-6 with TRBJ2-3, with D tentatively TRBD2 (7 bases). The CDR3 is made up of 15 amino acids. Trimming removed 1 base from V and 4 bases from J, with 13 bases in between. Germline loops: CDR1 SGHDT, CDR2 YYEEEE. CDR3 sequence: CASSLTGRVADTQYF. Here the CDR3 DNA reads TGTGCCAGCAGCTTGACAGGGAGGGTGGCAGATACGCAGTATTTT.

This clone has more than one count but fewer than ten. The rearrangement joins TRBV30 to TRBJ1-1, with D perhaps TRBD1 (5 bases). The CDR3 spans 13 residues. Germline CDR1 and CDR2: GTSNPN and SVGIG (reference sequence). V was shortened by 4 bases and J by 3 bases, with 12 bases between the two germline ends. The CDR3 protein is CAWMPRTYTEAFF. Here the CDR3 DNA reads TGTGCCTGGATGCCCAGGACATACACTGAAGCTTTCTTT.

This clone has a handful of counts. The chain uses TRBV6-5 and TRBJ1-1, with 7 nucleotides matching TRBD1. Trimming cost V 6 bases and J 0 bases; bases outside gene matches: 4. The length of the CDR3 is 14 residues. CDR1 is MNHEY, CDR2 SVGAGI, per germline. The CDR3 sequence is CASSPGTVNTEAFF. The CDR3 region has the DNA TGTGCCAGCAGCCCCGGGACAGTGAACACTGAAGCTTTCTTT.

The chain employs TRBV5-1 and TRBJ1-2; D perhaps matches TRBD1 (5 bases). The CDR3 totals 14 residues. Trimming took 4 bases from V and 2 from J, leaving 12 bases between them. CDR1 and CDR2 (germline): SGHRS, YFSETQ. The chain's CDR3 is CASSPQAGNYGYTF. CDR3 coding DNA: TGCGCCAGCAGCCCACAGGCGGGAAACTATGGCTACACCTTC.